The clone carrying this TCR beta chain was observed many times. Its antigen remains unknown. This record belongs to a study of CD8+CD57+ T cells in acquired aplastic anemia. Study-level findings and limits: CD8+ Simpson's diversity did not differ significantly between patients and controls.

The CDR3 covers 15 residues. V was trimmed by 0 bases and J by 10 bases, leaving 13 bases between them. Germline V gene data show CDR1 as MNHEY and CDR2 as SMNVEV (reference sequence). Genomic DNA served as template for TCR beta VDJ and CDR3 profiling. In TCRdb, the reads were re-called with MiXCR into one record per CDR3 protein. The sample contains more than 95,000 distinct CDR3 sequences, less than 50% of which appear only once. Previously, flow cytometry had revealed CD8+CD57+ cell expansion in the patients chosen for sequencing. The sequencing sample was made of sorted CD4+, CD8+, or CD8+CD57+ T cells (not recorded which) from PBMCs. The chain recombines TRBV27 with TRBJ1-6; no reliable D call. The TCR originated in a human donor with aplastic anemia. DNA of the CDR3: TGTGCCAGCAGTTTATCAGGAGGGTTAGGGTCACCCCTCCACTTT. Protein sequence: CASSLSGGLGSPLHF.